This T cell receptor beta chain was sequenced in a study of cytomegalovirus exposure and HLA in healthy donors. Overall study findings and caveats: According to reports, the classifier identified cytomegalovirus status with high specificity and sensitivity. Clonal expansion was found to be greater in HLA-associated TCR beta chains than in equally common others in a later analysis. Beyond CMV serostatus, there was no information to go on about immune exposure.

V was trimmed by 0 bases and J by 5 bases, leaving 14 bases between them. Per the germline V gene, CDR1 is LNHNV and CDR2 is YYDKDF (reference sequence). There are 15 residues in the CDR3. This PCR relied on a set of 60 Vbeta primers and 13 Jbeta primers. The data were produced by immunoSEQ multiplex PCR, yet TCRdb's version contains in-frame clones alone and is incomplete. The repertoire consists of 100,000 to 150,000 clones, with roughly 75% occurring once and the leading ten covering roughly 5%. A note on this clone: Its antigen is still unknown.

V gene TRBV15 combines with J gene TRBJ2-7; tentatively, D is TRBD1 (6 bases). The sequenced sample was PBMCs. This TCR derives from a young man in good health and CMV-seronegative. The CDR3: CATSRDRGLRNEQYF. The CDR3 DNA reads TGTGCCACCAGCAGAGACAGGGGCCTTCGAAACGAGCAGTACTTC.